This entry lists 3 T cell receptor beta chains sequenced from one sample in a study of blood T cell repertoires in COVID-19. Only in-frame clones appear in the TCRdb table, and some are missing; sequencing was by immunoSEQ multiplex PCR. The data show some 220,000 clones, 80% seen once. The source material was peripheral blood. Every receptor here comes from a woman between 70 and 85 years old with acute or convalescent COVID-19.

J is TRBJ1-5 and V is TRBV19; 8 bases line up with TRBD1. The CDR3 loop spans 14 amino acids. Germline lookup yields CDR1 LNHDA and CDR2 SQIVND (reference sequence). Trimming cost V 10 bases and J 2 bases; bases outside gene matches: 7. The CDR3 is CATSETGGNQPQHF. Here the CDR3 DNA reads TGTGCCACTTCCGAGACAGGGGGCAATCAGCCCCAGCATTTT.

V gene TRBV6-6 combines with J gene TRBJ2-1; a weak D match, TRBD2 (5 bases). Germline V CDR1 and CDR2: MNHNY, SVGAGI (reference sequence). The CDR3 has 14 amino acids. V was clipped by 4 bases and J by 3 bases, with 10 bases between them. Written as DNA, the CDR3 is TGTGCCAGCAGTTTCGGACTCTTCTACAATGAGCAGTTCTTC. This gives the protein CASSFGLFYNEQFF.

The chain links TRBV6-1 to TRBJ2-2; D is undetermined. Trimming removed 3 bases at V and 4 bases at J, with 12 bases between. There are 15 residues in the CDR3. CDR1 is MNHNS, CDR2 SASEGT, per germline. The CDR3 spells CASSDYKYSTGELFF. The CDR3 region has the DNA TGTGCCAGCAGTGATTATAAGTACAGCACCGGGGAGCTGTTTTTT.